These 8 T cell receptor beta chains were all obtained from the same sample, sequenced in a study of blood T cells in healthy people across ages. Using a J-beta primer mix together with a sample-barcoded 5' primer, a second PCR was run for roughly 7 to 12 cycles. TCRdb re-analysed the 5' RACE reads in MiXCR, keeping a single row per CDR3 protein. The sample has under 1,000,000 distinct CDR3 sequences, roughly 34% seen once. The sample taken for sequencing was blood. The receptor source for this set is a young man in good health.

This clonotype was seen only a few times. This rearrangement joins TRBV3-1 to TRBJ2-5; TRBD2 matches at 11 bases. CDR3 length equals 17 residues. V trimming: 0 bases; J trimming: 5 bases; junction bases outside the gene matches: 8. Germline V CDR1 and CDR2: LGHDT, YNNKEL (reference sequence). CDR3 sequence reads: CASSQDRLAGGWETQYF. The DNA for the CDR3 is TGTGCCAGCAGCCAAGATCGTCTAGCGGGGGGTTGGGAGACCCAGTACTTC.

This clonotype was counted many times. The J gene is TRBJ1-2, the V gene TRBV12-3 or TRBV12-4; D might be TRBD1 (5 bases). Trimming cost V 5 bases and J 5 bases, with 12 bases left between them. CDR3 length: 13 residues. The DNA of the CDR3 is TGTGCCAGCAGTGCCGGACATCGGTATGGCTACACCTTC. This encodes CASSAGHRYGYTF.

This chain connects TRBV6-6 to TRBJ1-4, with TRBD1 as a possible D gene (5 bases). CDR3 length: 16 amino acids. Trimming took 6 bases from V and 8 from J, leaving 22 bases between them. Germline CDR1 is MNHNY and CDR2 is SVGAGI (reference sequence). The CDR3 DNA sequence: TGTGCCAGCAGCATCCGGGACTCCGGGAATGAGGAAAAACTGTTTTTT. As protein: CASSIRDSGNEEKLFF.

This clonotype has just a few counts. V gene TRBV20-1 combines with J gene TRBJ1-2, with a weak D call TRBD1 (5 bases). V lost 0 bases, J lost 13 bases, and 24 bases lay in between. The CDR3 loop spans 15 amino acids. Germline CDR1 and CDR2: DFQATT and SNEGSKA (reference sequence). The CDR3 DNA reads as TGCAGTGCTAGAGAAACCGGCAGGGCCCTATTCGGCCCCACCTTC. This translates into CSARETGRALFGPTF.

This clonotype was counted at least ten times. The chain combines TRBV4-3 with TRBJ2-6, with 7 nucleotides matching TRBD1. CDR3 size: 18 residues. Germline CDR1 is LGHNA and CDR2 is YSLEER. Unmatched junction bases numbered 6, after V lost 1 base and J lost 0 bases. CDR3 nucleotide sequence: TGCGCCAGCAGCCAAGCCGGGACAGCGAACTCTGGGGCCAACGTCCTGACTTTC. Translated, it gives CASSQAGTANSGANVLTF.

Points on this clonotype: This may be a read error: a much more frequent sequence differs by one nucleotide. The chain combines TRBV29-1 with TRBJ2-1; weak D call: TRBD2 (6 bases). The CDR3 contains 10 residues. Looked up from germline, CDR1 is SQVTM and CDR2 is ANQGSEA. CDR3 nucleotide sequence: TGCACCGTGGAGGGGAGTGAGCAGTTCTTC. This sequence encodes CTVEGSEQFF.

The chain links TRBV4-1 to TRBJ2-4; unclear D gene. CDR1 is MGHRA and CDR2 is YSYEKL in the germline V gene. The CDR3 extends over 15 amino acids. V gave up 4 bases and J gave up 4 bases, with 14 bases separating them. CDR3 protein: CASSPRTDFKNIQYF. The CDR3 DNA reads as TGCGCCAGCAGCCCGAGGACGGATTTTAAAAACATTCAGTACTTC.

This rearrangement joins TRBV4-1 to TRBJ2-1; 13 nucleotides agree with TRBD2. Unmatched junction bases numbered 5, after V lost 3 bases and J lost 0 bases. The CDR3 contains 18 residues. Germline CDR1 and CDR2: MGHRA and YSYEKL. The DNA for the CDR3 is TGCGCCAGCAGCCACGGACTAGCGGGGGTCCGCTCCTACAATGAGCAGTTCTTC. Translation gives CASSHGLAGVRSYNEQFF.